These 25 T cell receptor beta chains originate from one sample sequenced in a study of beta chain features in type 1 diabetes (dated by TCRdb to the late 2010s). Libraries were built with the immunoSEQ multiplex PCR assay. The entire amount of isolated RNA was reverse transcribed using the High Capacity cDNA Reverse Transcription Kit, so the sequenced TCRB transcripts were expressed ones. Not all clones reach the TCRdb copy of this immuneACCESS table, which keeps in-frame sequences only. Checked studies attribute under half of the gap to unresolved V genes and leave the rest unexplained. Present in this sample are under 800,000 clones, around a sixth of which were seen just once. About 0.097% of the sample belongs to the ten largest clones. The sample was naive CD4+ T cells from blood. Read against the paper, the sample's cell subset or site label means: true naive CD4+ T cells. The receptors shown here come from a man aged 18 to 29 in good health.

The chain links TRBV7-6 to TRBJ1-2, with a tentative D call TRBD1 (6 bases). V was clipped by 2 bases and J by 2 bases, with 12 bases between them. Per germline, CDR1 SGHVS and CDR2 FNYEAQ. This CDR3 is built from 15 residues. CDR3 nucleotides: TGTGCCAGCAGCTTAATGCCGGGGGGCAACTATGGCTACACCTTC. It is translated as CASSLMPGGNYGYTF.

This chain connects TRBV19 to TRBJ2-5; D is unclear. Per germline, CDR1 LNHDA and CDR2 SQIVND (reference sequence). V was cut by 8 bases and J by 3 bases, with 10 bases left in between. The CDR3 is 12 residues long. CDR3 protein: CASRSSEETQYF. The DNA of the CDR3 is TGTGCCAGTCGTAGTAGTGAAGAGACCCAGTACTTC.

The DNA for the CDR3 is TGTGCCAGCAGTGGGGGGGGACAGGGACAAGAGACCCAGTACTTC. Amino acid sequence: CASSGGGQGQETQYF. The chain employs TRBV6-1 and TRBJ2-5; the match to TRBD1 covers 9 bases. Germline V gene sequence: CDR1 MNHNS, CDR2 SASEGT. This CDR3 region has 15 residues. V trimming: 4 bases; J trimming: 2 bases; junction bases outside the gene matches: 5.

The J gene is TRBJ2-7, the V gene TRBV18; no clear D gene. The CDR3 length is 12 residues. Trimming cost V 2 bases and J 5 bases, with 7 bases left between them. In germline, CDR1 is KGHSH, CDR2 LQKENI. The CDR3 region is CASSPKMDEQYF. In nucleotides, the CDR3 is TGTGCCAGCTCACCAAAGATGGACGAGCAGTACTTC.

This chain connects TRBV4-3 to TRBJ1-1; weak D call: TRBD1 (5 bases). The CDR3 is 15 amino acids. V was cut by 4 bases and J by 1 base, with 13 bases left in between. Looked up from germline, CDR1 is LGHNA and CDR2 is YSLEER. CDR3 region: CASSPTRGRNTEAFF. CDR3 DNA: TGCGCCAGCAGCCCGACCCGGGGCAGGAACACTGAAGCTTTCTTT.

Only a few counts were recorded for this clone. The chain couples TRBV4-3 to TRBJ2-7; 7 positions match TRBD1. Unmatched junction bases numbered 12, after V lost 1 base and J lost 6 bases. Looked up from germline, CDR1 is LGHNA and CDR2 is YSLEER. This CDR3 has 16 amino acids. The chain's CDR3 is CASSQGIWTGDGEQYF. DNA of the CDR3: TGCGCCAGCAGCCAAGGGATTTGGACAGGCGACGGCGAGCAGTACTTC.

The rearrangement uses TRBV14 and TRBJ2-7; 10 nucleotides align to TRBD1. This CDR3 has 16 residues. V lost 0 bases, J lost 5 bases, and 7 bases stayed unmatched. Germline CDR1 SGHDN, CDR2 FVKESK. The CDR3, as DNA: TGTGCCAGCAGCCAAGACCATAGACAGGGGGCGGACGAGCAGTACTTC. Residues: CASSQDHRQGADEQYF.

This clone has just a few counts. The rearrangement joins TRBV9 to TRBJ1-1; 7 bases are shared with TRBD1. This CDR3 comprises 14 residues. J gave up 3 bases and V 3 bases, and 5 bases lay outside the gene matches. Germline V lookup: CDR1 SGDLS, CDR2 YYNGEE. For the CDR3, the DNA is TGTGCCAGCAGCGAATCAGGGGGGGACACTGAAGCTTTCTTT. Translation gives CASSESGGDTEAFF. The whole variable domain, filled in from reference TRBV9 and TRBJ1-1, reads DSGVTQTPKHLITATGQRVTLRCSPRSGDLSVYWYQQSLDQGLQFLIQYYNGEERAKGNILERFSAQQFPDLHSELNLSSLELGDSALYFCASSESGGDTEAFFGQGTRLTVV.

The CDR3 bases are TGTGCCAGCAGCGCGAGACAGAGGTCTGAAGCTTTCTTT. It yields the protein CASSARQRSEAFF. The chain carries TRBV9 and TRBJ1-1, with a weak D call TRBD1 (5 bases). The CDR3 length is 13 residues. In germline, CDR1 is SGDLS, CDR2 YYNGEE. V shed 3 bases and J shed 6 bases, with 12 bases lying between them.

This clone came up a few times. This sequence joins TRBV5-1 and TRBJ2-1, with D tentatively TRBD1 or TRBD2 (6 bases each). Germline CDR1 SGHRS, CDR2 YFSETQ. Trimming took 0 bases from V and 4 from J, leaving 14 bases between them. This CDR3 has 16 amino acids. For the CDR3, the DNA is TGCGCCAGCAGCTTGGTACCCGGGGGCGGTTACAATGAGCAGTTCTTC. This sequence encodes CASSLVPGGGYNEQFF.

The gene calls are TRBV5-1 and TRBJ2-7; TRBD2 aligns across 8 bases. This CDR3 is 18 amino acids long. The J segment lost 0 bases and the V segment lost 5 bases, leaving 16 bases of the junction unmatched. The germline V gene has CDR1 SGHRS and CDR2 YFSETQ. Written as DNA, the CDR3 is TGCGCCAGCAGTTCCCCCGCGACGACTAGCGCTAGCTCCTACGAGCAGTACTTC. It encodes CASSSPATTSASSYEQYF. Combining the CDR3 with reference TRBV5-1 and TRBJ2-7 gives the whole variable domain KAGVTQTPRYLIKTRGQQVTLSCSPISGHRSVSWYQQTPGQGLQFLFEYFSETQRNKGNFPGRFSGRQFSNSRSEMNVSTLELGDSALYLCASSSPATTSASSYEQYFGPGTRLTVT.

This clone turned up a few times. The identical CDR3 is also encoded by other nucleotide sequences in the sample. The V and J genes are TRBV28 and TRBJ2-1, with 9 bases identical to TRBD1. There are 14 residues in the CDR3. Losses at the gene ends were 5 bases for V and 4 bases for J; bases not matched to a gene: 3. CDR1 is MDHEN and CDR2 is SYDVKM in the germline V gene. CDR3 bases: TGTGCCAGCAGTCCTGGACAGGGGTACAATGAGCAGTTCTTC. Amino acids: CASSPGQGYNEQFF.

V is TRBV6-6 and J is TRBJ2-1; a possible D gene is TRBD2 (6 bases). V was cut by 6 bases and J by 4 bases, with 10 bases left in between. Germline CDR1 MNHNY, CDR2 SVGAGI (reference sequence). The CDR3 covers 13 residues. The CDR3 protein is CASRGLTYNEQFF. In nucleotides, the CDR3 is TGTGCCAGCAGAGGACTAACGTACAATGAGCAGTTCTTC.

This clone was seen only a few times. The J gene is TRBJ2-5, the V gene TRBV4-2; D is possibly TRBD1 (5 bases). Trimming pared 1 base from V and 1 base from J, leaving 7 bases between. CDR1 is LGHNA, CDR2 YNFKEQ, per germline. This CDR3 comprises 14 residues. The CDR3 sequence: CASSQVRGQETQYF. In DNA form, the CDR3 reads TGTGCCAGCAGCCAAGTTAGGGGCCAAGAGACCCAGTACTTC.

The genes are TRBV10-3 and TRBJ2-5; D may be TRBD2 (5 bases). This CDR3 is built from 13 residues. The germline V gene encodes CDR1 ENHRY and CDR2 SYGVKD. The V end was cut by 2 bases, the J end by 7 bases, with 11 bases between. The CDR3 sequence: CAISEGSDGTQYF. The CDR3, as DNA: TGTGCCATCAGTGAGGGTAGCGACGGGACCCAGTACTTC.

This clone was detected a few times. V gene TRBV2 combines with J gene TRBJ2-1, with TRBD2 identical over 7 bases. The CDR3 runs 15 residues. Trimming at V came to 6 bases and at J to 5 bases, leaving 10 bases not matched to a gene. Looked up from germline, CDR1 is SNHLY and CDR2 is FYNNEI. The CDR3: CASSSSGASDNEQFF. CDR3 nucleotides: TGTGCCAGCAGCTCCAGCGGGGCCTCTGACAATGAGCAGTTCTTC.

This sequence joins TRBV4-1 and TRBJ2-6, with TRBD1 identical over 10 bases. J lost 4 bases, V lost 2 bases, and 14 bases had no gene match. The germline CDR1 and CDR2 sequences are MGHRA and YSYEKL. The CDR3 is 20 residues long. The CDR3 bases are TGCGCCAGCAGCCAATTGACGCGGGACAGGGGATTCGGCGGGGCCAACGTCCTGACTTTC. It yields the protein CASSQLTRDRGFGGANVLTF.

CDR3 bases: TGTGCCATCAGTGAGTCAGCAGGACTGAACACTGAAGCTTTCTTT. Translating gives CAISESAGLNTEAFF. V and J are TRBV10-3 and TRBJ1-1, with D unresolved. The length of the CDR3 is 15 residues. Trimming shortened V by 0 bases and J by 0 bases, and 8 bases separated the two germline ends. CDR1 and CDR2 from the germline V gene are ENHRY and SYGVKD.

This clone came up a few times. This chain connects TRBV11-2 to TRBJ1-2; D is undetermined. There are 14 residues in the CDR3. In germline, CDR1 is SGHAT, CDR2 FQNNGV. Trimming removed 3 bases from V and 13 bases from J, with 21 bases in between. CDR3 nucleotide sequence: TGTGCCAGCAGCTTTAAAAGTATGGGCCGAGGGTTCACCTTC. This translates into CASSFKSMGRGFTF.

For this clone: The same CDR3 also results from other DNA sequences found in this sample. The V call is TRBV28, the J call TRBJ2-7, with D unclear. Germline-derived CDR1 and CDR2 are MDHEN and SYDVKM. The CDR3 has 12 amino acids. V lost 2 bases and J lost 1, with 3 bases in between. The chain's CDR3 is CASSLLSYEQYF. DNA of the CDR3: TGTGCCAGCAGTTTACTATCCTACGAGCAGTACTTC.

The CDR3 protein is CASSETTDTQYF. CDR3 nucleotide sequence: TGTGCCAGCTCAGAAACCACAGATACGCAGTATTTT. The chain has TRBV18 and TRBJ2-3; the D is unclear. Germline loops: CDR1 KGHSH, CDR2 LQKENI. CDR3 length equals 12 residues. Trimming pared 5 bases from V and 2 bases from J, leaving 5 bases between.

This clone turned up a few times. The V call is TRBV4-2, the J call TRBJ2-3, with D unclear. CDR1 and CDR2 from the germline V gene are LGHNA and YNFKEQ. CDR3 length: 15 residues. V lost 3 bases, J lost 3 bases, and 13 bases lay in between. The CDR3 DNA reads TGTGCCAGCAGCCACGCCTCCGGGCCTACAGATACGCAGTATTTT. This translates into CASSHASGPTDTQYF.

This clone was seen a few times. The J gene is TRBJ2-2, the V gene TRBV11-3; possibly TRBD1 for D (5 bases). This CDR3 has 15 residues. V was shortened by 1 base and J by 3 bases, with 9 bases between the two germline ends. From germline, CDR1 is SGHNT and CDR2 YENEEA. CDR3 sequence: CASSLAGKYTGELFF. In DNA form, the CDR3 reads TGTGCCAGCAGCTTAGCAGGGAAGTACACCGGGGAGCTGTTTTTT.

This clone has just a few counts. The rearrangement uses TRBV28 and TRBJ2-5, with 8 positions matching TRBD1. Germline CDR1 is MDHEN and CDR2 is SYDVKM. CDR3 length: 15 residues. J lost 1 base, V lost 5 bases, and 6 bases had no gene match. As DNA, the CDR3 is TGTGCCAGCAGTATAGGAGGGACAGGCCAAGAGACCCAGTACTTC. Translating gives CASSIGGTGQETQYF. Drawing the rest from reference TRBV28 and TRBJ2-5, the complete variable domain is DVKVTQSSRYLVKRTGEKVFLECVQDMDHENMFWYRQDPGLGLRLIYFSYDVKMKEKGDIPEGYSVSREKKERFSLILESASTNQTSMYLCASSIGGTGQETQYFGPGTRLLVL.

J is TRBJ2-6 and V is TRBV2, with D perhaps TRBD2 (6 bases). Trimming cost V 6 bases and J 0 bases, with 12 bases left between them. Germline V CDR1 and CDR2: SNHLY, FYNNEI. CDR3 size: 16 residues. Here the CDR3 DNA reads TGTGCCAGCAGGCGGGGTTCAGACTCTGGGGCCAACGTCCTGACTTTC. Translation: CASRRGSDSGANVLTF.